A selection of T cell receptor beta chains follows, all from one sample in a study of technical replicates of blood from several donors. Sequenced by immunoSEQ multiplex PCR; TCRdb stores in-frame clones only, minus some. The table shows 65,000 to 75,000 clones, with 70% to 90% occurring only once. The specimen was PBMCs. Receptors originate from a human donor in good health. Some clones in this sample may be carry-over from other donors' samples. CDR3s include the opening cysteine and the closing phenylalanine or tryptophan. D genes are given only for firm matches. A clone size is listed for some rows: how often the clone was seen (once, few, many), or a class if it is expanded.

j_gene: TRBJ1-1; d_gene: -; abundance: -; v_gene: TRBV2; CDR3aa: CASSEEGSTEAFF; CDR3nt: TGTGCCAGCAGTGAGGAGGGCAGCACTGAAGCTTTCTTT
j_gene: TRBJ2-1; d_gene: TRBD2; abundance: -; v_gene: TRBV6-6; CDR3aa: CASNPLGLAGGPPEFF; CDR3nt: TGTGCCAGCAATCCCCTGGGACTAGCGGGCGGCCCTCCTGAGTTCTTC
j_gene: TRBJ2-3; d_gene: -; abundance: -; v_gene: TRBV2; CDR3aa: CASSENGRTDTQYF; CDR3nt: TGTGCCAGCAGTGAAAATGGGAGGACAGATACGCAGTATTTT
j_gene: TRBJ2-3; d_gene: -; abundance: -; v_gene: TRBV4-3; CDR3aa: CASSQEVAGLTDTQYF; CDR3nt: TGCGCCAGCAGCCAAGAAGTGGCAGGGCTCACAGATACGCAGTATTTT
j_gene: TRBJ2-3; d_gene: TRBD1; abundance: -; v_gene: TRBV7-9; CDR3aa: CASSLGGQITDTQYF; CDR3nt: TGTGCCAGCAGCTTAGGGGGACAGATCACAGATACGCAGTATTTT
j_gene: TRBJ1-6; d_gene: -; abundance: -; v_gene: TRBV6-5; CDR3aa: CASSPYNSPLHF; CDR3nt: TGTGCCAGCAGCCCGTATAATTCACCCCTCCACTTT
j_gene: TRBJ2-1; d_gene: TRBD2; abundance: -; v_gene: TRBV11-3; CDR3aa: CASSLETSGFNEQFF; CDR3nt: TGTGCCAGCAGCTTAGAGACTAGCGGGTTCAATGAGCAGTTCTTC
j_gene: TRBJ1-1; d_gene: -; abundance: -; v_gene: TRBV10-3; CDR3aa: CAISDLRTANTEAFF; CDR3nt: TGTGCCATCAGTGATTTGAGGACAGCAAACACTGAAGCTTTCTTT
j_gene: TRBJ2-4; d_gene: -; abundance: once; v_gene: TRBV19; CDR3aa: CASRAGGSIQYF; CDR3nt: TGTGCCAGTAGAGCGGGTGGTAGCATTCAGTACTTC
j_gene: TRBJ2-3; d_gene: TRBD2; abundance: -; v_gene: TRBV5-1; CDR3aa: CASSSGLAGDTQYF; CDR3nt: TGCGCCAGCAGCTCGGGACTAGCGGGAGATACGCAGTATTTT
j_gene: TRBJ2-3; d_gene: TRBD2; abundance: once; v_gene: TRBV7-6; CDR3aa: CASSLGSGKNTDTQYF; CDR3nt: TGTGCCAGCAGCTTAGGTAGCGGGAAAAACACAGATACGCAGTATTTT
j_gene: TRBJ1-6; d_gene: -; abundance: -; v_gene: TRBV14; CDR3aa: CASSQGQLNSPLHF; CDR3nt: TGTGCCAGCAGCCAGGGACAATTGAATTCACCCCTCCACTTT
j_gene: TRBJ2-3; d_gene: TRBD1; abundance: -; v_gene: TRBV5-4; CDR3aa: CASSPTGGTTDTQYF; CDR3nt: TGTGCCAGCAGTCCGACAGGGGGTACGACAGATACGCAGTATTTT
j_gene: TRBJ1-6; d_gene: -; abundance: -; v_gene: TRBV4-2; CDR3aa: CASSQDTTGSSYNSPLHF; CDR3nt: TGTGCCAGCAGCCAAGACACAACAGGGAGCTCCTATAATTCACCCCTCCACTTT
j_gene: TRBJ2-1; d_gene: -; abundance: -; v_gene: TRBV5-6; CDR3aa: CASSLDSIGNEQFF; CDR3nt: TGTGCCAGCAGCTTGGACAGCATAGGCAATGAGCAGTTCTTC
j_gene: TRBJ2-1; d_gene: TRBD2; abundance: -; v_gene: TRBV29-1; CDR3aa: CSVASGGHNEQFF; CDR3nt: TGCAGCGTTGCTAGCGGGGGGCACAATGAGCAGTTCTTC
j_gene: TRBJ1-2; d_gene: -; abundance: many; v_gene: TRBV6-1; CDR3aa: CASSPLYGYTF; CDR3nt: TGTGCCAGCAGTCCCTTATATGGCTACACCTTC
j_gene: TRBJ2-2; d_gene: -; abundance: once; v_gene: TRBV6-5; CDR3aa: CASSLTGLKTGELFF; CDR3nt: TGTGCCAGCAGTTTAACAGGGTTGAAAACCGGGGAGCTGTTTTTT
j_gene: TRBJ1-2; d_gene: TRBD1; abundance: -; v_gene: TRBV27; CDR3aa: CASSSRQGLGYTF; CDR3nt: TGTGCCAGCAGTTCCCGACAGGGTCTAGGCTACACCTTC
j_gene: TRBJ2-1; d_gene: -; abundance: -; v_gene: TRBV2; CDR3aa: CASSLANEQFF; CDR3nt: TGTGCCAGCAGTCTAGCCAATGAGCAGTTCTTC
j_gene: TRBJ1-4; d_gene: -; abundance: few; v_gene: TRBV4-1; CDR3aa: CASSIQGTSNEKLFF; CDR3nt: TGCGCCAGCAGCATACAGGGCACATCTAATGAAAAACTGTTTTTT
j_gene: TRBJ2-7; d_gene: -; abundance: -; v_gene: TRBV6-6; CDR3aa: CASSYRDRTYEQYF; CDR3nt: TGTGCCAGCAGTTACCGAGACAGGACCTACGAGCAGTACTTC